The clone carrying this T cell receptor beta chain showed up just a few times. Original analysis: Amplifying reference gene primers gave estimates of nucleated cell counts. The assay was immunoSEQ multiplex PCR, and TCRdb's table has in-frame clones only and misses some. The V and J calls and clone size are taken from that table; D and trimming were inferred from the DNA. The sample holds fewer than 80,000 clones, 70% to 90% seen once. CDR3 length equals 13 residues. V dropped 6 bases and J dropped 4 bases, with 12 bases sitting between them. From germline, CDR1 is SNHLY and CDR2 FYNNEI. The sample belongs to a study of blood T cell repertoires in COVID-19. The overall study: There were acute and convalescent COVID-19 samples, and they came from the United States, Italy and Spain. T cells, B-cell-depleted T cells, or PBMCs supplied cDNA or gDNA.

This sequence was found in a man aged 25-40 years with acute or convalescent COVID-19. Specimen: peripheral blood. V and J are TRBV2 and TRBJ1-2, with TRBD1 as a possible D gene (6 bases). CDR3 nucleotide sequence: TGTGCCAGCAGGCACAGGGACGGCTATGGCTACACCTTC. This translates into CASRHRDGYGYTF. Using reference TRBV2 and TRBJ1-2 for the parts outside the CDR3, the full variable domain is EPEVTQTPSHQVTQMGQEVILRCVPISNHLYFYWYRQILGQKVEFLVSFYNNEISEKSEIFDDQFSVERPDGSNFTLKIRSTKLEDSAMYFCASRHRDGYGYTFGSGTRLTVV.